A selection of T cell receptor beta chains follows, all from one sample in a study of blood T cell repertoires in COVID-19. The assay was immunoSEQ multiplex PCR, and TCRdb's table has in-frame clones only and misses some. The sample yields 200,000 to 300,000 clones, 88% seen once. The source material was peripheral blood. The receptor source for this set is a man in his sixties who had recovered from COVID-19. Both conserved end residues are part of each CDR3. A D gene is named only where the DNA matches it firmly. For some rows the clone size is stated as once, few or many, or as a class when expanded; others skip it.

>TRBV5-1|TRBJ1-6|TRBD1|NA
TGCGCCAGCAACCCTTCCGCGACAGGGGTGGATTCACCCCTCCACTTT
CASNPSATGVDSPLHF
>TRBV6-4|TRBJ2-3|TRBD2|NA
TGTGCCAGCAGTGCCCAGGGCGGGGGTACACGAGATACGCAGTATTTT
CASSAQGGGTRDTQYF
>TRBV7-9|TRBJ2-2|NA|NA
TGTGCCAGCAGCACCGCTAGTGTTAAGGCCGGGGAGCTGTTTTTT
CASSTASVKAGELFF
>TRBV3-1/TRBV3-2|TRBJ2-7|NA|NA
TGTGCCAGCAGCCCCCGGGTAGCGGTTGTCGAGCAGTACTTC
CASSPRVAVVEQYF
>TRBV7-2|TRBJ2-1|NA|once
TGTGCCAGCAGGGAAACAGGGAGCAATGAGCAGTTCTTC
CASRETGSNEQFF
>TRBV30|TRBJ1-4|NA|NA
TGTGCCTGGAGTGTAAGCCTTGAAAAACTGTTTTTT
CAWSVSLEKLFF
>TRBV7-9|TRBJ1-4|NA|NA
TGTGCCAGCAGCTTATCCAGCCAGGCAACTAATGAAAAACTGTTTTTT
CASSLSSQATNEKLFF
>TRBV5-1|TRBJ2-2|TRBD2|few
TGCGCCAGCAGCCCGGGACTAGCGGGGGGGAGAAACACCGGGGAGCTGTTTTTT
CASSPGLAGGRNTGELFF
>TRBV7-3|TRBJ2-7|TRBD1|NA
TGTGCCAGCAGCTTCGGACAGGGTGCAATGTACGAGCAGTACTTC
CASSFGQGAMYEQYF
>TRBV6-5|TRBJ1-6|NA|NA
TGTGCCAGCAATAACAGGGATAATTCACCCCTCCACTTT
CASNNRDNSPLHF
>TRBV7-2|TRBJ1-3|TRBD1|few
TGTGCCAGCAGCTTAGCGGGACAGGGGACTGGAAACACCATATATTTT
CASSLAGQGTGNTIYF
>TRBV19|TRBJ1-4|TRBD1|once
TGTGCCAGTAGTGACTTCGGGACAGGGGGCCAAAAACTGTTTTTT
CASSDFGTGGQKLFF
>TRBV7-9|TRBJ2-1|TRBD2|NA
TGTGCCAGCAGCTTTGTTAGCGGGGGGTATGACAATGAGCAGTTCTTC
CASSFVSGGYDNEQFF